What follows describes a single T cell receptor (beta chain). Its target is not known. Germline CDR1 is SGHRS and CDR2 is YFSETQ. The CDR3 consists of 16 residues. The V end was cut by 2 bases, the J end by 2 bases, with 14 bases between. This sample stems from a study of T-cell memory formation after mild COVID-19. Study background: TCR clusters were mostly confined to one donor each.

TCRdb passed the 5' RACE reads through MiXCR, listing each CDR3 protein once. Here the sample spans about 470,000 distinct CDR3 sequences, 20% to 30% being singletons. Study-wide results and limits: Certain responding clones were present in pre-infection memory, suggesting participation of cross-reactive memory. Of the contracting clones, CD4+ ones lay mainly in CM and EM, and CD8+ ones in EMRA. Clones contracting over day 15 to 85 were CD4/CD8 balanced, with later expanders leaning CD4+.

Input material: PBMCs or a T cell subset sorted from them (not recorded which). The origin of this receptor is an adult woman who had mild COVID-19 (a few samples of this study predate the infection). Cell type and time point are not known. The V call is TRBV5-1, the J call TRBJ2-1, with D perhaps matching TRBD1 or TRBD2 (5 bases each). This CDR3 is CASSFVMGVAYNEQFF. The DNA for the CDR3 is TGCGCCAGCAGCTTCGTAATGGGGGTAGCCTACAATGAGCAGTTCTTC.